Sequencing of this TCR beta chain was carried out in a study of cytomegalovirus exposure and HLA in healthy donors. This clone was observed a single time. Some clones are missing from TCRdb's copy, which holds only in-frame ones; the method was immunoSEQ multiplex PCR. In the table there are 150,000 to 200,000 clones, 84% of which are singletons. The CDR3 consists of 13 residues. V was trimmed by 4 bases and J by 9 bases, leaving 15 bases between them. Germline V gene lookup returns CDR1 MGHRA and CDR2 YSYEKL. The sequencing input was PBMCs. This receptor was obtained from a man aged 30 to 45 in good health and CMV-seropositive. J is TRBJ1-2 and V is TRBV4-1, with a possible D match to TRBD1 (5 bases). DNA for the CDR3: TGCGCCAGCAGCCGCGACAGACTTAAAAGCTACACCTTC. It translates to CASSRDRLKSYTF.